Below are 8 T cell receptor beta chains sequenced from a single sample in a study of cytomegalovirus exposure and HLA in healthy donors. The PCR was carried out with 60 Vbeta primers and 13 Jbeta primers. TCRdb keeps only in-frame clones here, not all; method: immunoSEQ multiplex PCR. The sample has 100,000 to 150,000 clones, roughly 83% seen once. The sample comprised PBMCs. Receptor source: a man aged 35-49 years in good health and CMV-seronegative.

The gene calls are TRBV6-5 and TRBJ1-1; D gene ambiguous. The V and J ends lost 0 bases and 3 bases respectively, with 11 bases between them. The CDR3 is 15 residues long. CDR1 is MNHEY and CDR2 is SVGAGI in the germline V gene. The CDR3 DNA is TGTGCCAGCAGTTACTCGATTCAGATCTACACTGAAGCTTTCTTT. Its translation: CASSYSIQIYTEAFF.

The gene calls are TRBV13 and TRBJ2-7, with 8 bases fitting TRBD1. The CDR3 runs to 14 residues. V was clipped by 4 bases and J by 4 bases; unmatched bases: 6. Germline loops: CDR1 PRHDT, CDR2 FYEKMQ (reference sequence). The CDR3 nucleotides read TGTGCCAGCAGCTCGGACAGGGATTTTTACGAGCAGTACTTC. It is translated as CASSSDRDFYEQYF.

The chain uses TRBV5-8 and TRBJ1-4; unclear D gene. CDR1 SGHTS and CDR2 YDEGEE come from the germline V gene. Trimming removed 0 bases at V and 4 bases at J, with 10 bases between. CDR3 size: 15 residues. CDR3 coding DNA: TGTGCCAGCAGCTTGGCTGGAGGGTTTAATGAAAAACTGTTTTTT. Its translation: CASSLAGGFNEKLFF.

The chain uses TRBV7-9 and TRBJ1-1; D unclear. Germline lookup yields CDR1 SEHNR and CDR2 FQNEAQ (reference sequence). V lost 3 bases and J lost 2, with 4 bases in between. The CDR3 is made up of 12 amino acids. The CDR3 nucleotides are TGTGCCAGCAGCTTGTCAAACACTGAAGCTTTCTTT. This sequence encodes CASSLSNTEAFF.

Note on this clone: This specimen includes other DNA sequences encoding the same CDR3. The chain uses TRBV7-9 and TRBJ2-5; 8 bases are shared with TRBD2. The CDR3 length is 13 residues. Germline V gene data show CDR1 as SEHNR and CDR2 as FQNEAQ (reference sequence). V dropped 2 bases and J dropped 5; count of bases not matched to a gene: 1. In DNA form, the CDR3 reads TGTGCCAGCAGCTTACCGGGAGGGGAGACCCAGTACTTC. The encoded protein is CASSLPGGETQYF.

Note on this clone: An end of the junction does not agree with germline; a read error may underlie this. The V gene is TRBV7-9, the J gene TRBJ2-5; a possible D gene is TRBD2 (5 bases). Germline CDR1 SEHNR, CDR2 FQNEAQ (reference sequence). CDR3 size: 12 residues. Here the CDR3 reads CSSSPRGETQYF. CDR3 DNA: TGTTCCAGCAGCCCACGGGGAGAGACCCAGTACTTC.

The V gene is TRBV6-5, the J gene TRBJ2-7; 8 bases agree with TRBD1. In germline, CDR1 is MNHEY, CDR2 SVGAGI. CDR3 length: 16 residues. The V gene end was trimmed by 1 base and the J gene end by 2 bases; junction bases not matched to a gene: 7. CDR3 sequence (DNA): TGTGCCAGCAGTTACTATTTCGGACAGGGCACCTACGAGCAGTACTTC. The encoded protein is CASSYYFGQGTYEQYF.

CDR3 nucleotides: TGTGCCAGCAGCGGGGACAGGGGAGAGGAAAAACTGTTTTTT. Translated, it gives CASSGDRGEEKLFF. The chain links TRBV2 to TRBJ1-4, with 10 bases aligning to TRBD1. CDR3 size: 14 residues. Trimming removed 6 bases from V and 8 bases from J; junction bases left unmatched: 6. CDR1 SNHLY and CDR2 FYNNEI come from the germline V gene.